A single sample gave rise to the 3 T cell receptor beta chains below, sequenced in a study of CD8 T cells in ankylosing spondylitis. Their antigens remain unidentified. TCRdb re-called the 5' RACE reads with MiXCR, one entry per CDR3 protein. The sample lists about 400,000 distinct CDR3 sequences, around 22% occurring once. Points from the study as a whole: The study identified a TCR beta motif of 7 or 8 highly homologous variants that appeared characteristic of ankylosing spondylitis blood.

Sample: blood, either unsorted or a sorted T cell fraction (not recorded which). The receptors derive from a male donor with ankylosing spondylitis.

This chain joins TRBV12-3 or TRBV12-4 and TRBJ1-5; 7 bases match TRBD1. This CDR3 is built from 14 residues. The V gene end was trimmed by 6 bases and the J gene end by 7 bases; junction bases not matched to a gene: 9. Here the CDR3 reads CASSNRGGRQPQHF. The CDR3 DNA sequence: TGTGCCAGCAGCAACAGGGGAGGTAGACAGCCCCAGCATTTT.

This clonotype appeared a few times. The genes are TRBV7-8 and TRBJ2-7; TRBD2 matches 8 bases. Germline CDR1 reads SGHVS; CDR2 reads FQNEAQ. CDR3 length: 15 amino acids. The V and J ends lost 6 bases and 2 bases, in that order; junction bases with no gene match: 9. The CDR3 DNA is TGTGCCAGCAGGAAAGGAAACGGGAGGGCCTACGAGCAGTACTTC. It yields the protein CASRKGNGRAYEQYF.

This clonotype was seen only once. This rearrangement joins TRBV14 to TRBJ2-2, with 7 bases aligning to TRBD2. V trimming: 2 bases; J trimming: 5 bases; junction bases outside the gene matches: 8. Germline CDR1 SGHDN, CDR2 FVKESK. This CDR3 has 16 residues. CDR3 nucleotides: TGTGCCAGCAGCCAACCGAGAGGGAGGGGAACCGGGGAGCTGTTTTTT. It specifies CASSQPRGRGTGELFF.